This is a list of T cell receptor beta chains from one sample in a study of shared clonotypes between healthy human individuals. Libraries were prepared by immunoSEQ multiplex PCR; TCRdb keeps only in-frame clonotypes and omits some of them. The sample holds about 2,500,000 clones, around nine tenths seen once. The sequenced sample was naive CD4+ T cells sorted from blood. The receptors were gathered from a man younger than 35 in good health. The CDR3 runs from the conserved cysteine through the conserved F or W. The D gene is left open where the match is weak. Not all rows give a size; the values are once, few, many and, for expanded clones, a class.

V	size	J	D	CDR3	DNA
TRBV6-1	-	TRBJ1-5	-	CASSEEGHSNQPQHF	TGTGCCAGCAGTGAAGAAGGACACAGCAATCAGCCCCAGCATTTT
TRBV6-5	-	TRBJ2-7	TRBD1	CASRQGQGAYEQYF	TGTGCCAGCAGACAGGGACAGGGAGCCTACGAGCAGTACTTC
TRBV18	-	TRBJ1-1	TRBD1	CASSPFRQGGTEAFF	TGTGCCAGCTCACCGTTCAGACAGGGAGGCACTGAAGCTTTCTTT
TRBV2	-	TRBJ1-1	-	CASSGQVATEAFF	TGTGCCAGCAGTGGACAGGTTGCCACTGAAGCTTTCTTT
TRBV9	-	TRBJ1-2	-	CASSVVGGYGYTF	TGTGCCAGCAGCGTAGTAGGGGGCTATGGCTACACCTTC
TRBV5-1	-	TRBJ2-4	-	CASSSGSSGAKNIQYF	TGCGCCAGCAGCTCAGGGTCCTCAGGGGCCAAAAACATTCAGTACTTC
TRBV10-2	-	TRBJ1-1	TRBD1	CASSPGQGRNTEAFF	TGCGCCAGCAGCCCGGGACAGGGACGGAACACTGAAGCTTTCTTT
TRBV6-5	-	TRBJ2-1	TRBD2	CASSFAGLAAYNEQFF	TGTGCCAGCAGTTTCGCGGGACTAGCCGCCTACAATGAGCAGTTCTTC
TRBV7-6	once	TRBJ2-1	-	CASSLSLGNSNEQFF	TGTGCCAGCAGCTTATCCCTAGGGAATAGTAATGAGCAGTTCTTC
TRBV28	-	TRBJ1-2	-	CASRGGQSPMANTF	TGTGCCAGCAGGGGAGGACAGAGTCCTATGGCTAACACCTTC
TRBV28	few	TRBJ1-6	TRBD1	CASSLRQGAGSPLHF	TGTGCCAGCAGTTTGAGACAGGGGGCAGGTTCACCCCTCCACTTT
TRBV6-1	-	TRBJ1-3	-	CASSESRVLPGNTIYF	TGTGCCAGCAGTGAAAGCAGGGTACTCCCTGGAAACACCATATATTTT
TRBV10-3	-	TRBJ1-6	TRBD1	CAISVGQDNSPLHF	TGTGCCATCAGTGTCGGACAGGATAATTCACCCCTCCACTTT
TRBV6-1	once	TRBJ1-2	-	CASSATVGMGGYTF	TGTGCCAGCAGTGCGACCGTGGGGATGGGGGGCTACACCTTC
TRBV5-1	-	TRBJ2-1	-	CASSLEGYQGNEQFF	TGCGCCAGCAGCTTGGAGGGGTACCAGGGCAATGAGCAGTTCTTC
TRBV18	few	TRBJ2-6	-	CASSPPGANVLTF	TGTGCCAGCTCACCACCTGGGGCCAACGTCCTGACTTTC
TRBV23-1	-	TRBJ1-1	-	CASSQGRNTEAFF	TGCGCCAGCAGTCAGGGCCGGAACACTGAAGCTTTCTTT
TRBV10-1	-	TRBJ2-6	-	CASSEDLGANVLTF	TGCGCCAGCAGTGAGGACCTCGGGGCCAACGTCCTGACTTTC
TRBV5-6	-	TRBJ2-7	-	CASSLGWAYEQYF	TGTGCCAGCAGCTTGGGCTGGGCCTACGAGCAGTACTTC
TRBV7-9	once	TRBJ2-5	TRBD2	CASSPGLAGWETQYF	TGTGCCAGCAGCCCCGGACTAGCGGGGTGGGAGACCCAGTACTTC
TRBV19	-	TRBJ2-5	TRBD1	CASSARSGGQLTQYF	TGTGCCAGTAGTGCAAGGTCAGGGGGCCAATTGACCCAGTACTTC
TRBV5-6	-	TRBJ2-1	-	CASTRVTTGLNEQFF	TGTGCCAGCACCCGGGTGACTACCGGACTCAATGAGCAGTTCTTC
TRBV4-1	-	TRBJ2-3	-	CASSHRSNYASTDTQYF	TGCGCCAGCAGCCACAGGTCCAACTATGCAAGCACAGATACGCAGTATTTT
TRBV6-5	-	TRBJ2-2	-	CASTGKLAGELFF	TGTGCCAGCACGGGGAAACTCGCCGGGGAGCTGTTTTTT
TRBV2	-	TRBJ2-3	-	CASVGAATSTDTRYF	TGTGCCAGCGTCGGCGCTGCCACTAGCACAGATACGCGGTATTTT
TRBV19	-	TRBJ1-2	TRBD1	CASQPGQVYGYTF	TGTGCCAGCCAGCCGGGACAGGTCTATGGCTACACCTTC
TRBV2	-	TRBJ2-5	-	CASGGLAETQYF	TGTGCCAGCGGGGGACTCGCAGAGACCCAGTACTTC
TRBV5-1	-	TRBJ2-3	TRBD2	CASSASSGEATDTQYF	TGCGCCAGCAGCGCTAGTAGCGGGGAGGCCACAGATACGCAGTATTTT
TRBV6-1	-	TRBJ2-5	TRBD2	CASSEELAGTQETQYF	TGTGCCAGCAGTGAAGAGCTAGCGGGGACTCAAGAGACCCAGTACTTC
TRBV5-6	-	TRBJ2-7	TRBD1	CASLRTGTYEQYF	TGTGCCAGCTTGAGGACAGGGACCTACGAGCAGTACTTC
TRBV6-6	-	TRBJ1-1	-	CASNLLTERATEAFF	TGTGCCAGCAACCTACTTACGGAAAGGGCCACTGAAGCTTTCTTT
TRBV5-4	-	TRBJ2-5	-	CASSPPPGTQETQYF	TGTGCCAGCAGCCCGCCCCCCGGCACCCAAGAGACCCAGTACTTC
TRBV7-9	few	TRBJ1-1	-	CASSLAGVNTEAFF	TGTGCCAGCAGCTTAGCTGGGGTGAACACTGAAGCTTTCTTT
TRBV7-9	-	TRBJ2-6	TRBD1	CASSLGQGSGANVLTF	TGTGCCAGCAGCCTGGGACAGGGCTCTGGGGCCAACGTCCTGACTTTC
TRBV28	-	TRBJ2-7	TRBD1	CASSLSGTVSYEQYF	TGTGCCAGCAGTTTATCCGGGACAGTCTCCTACGAGCAGTACTTC
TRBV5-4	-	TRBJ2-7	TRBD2	CASSLAGTSGRNVF	TGTGCCAGCAGCTTGGCTGGTACTAGCGGCCGCAATGTGTTC
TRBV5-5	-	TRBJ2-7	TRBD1	CASSLRDRGYYEQYF	TGTGCCAGCAGCTTGCGGGACAGGGGATACTACGAGCAGTACTTC